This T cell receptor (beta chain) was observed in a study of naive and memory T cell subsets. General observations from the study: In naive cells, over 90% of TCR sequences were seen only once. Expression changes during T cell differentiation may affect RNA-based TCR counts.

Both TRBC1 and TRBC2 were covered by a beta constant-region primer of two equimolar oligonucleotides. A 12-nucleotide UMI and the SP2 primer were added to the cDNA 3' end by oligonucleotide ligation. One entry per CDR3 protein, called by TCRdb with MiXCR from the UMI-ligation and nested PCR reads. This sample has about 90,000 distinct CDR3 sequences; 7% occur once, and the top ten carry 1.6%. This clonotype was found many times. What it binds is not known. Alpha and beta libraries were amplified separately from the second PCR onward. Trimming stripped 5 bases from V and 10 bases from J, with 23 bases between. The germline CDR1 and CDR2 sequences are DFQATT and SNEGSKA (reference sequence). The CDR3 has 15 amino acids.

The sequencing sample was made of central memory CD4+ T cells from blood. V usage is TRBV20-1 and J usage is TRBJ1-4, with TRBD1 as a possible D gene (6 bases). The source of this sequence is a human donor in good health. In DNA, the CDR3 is TGCAGTGCTTTCGATCCCGGACAGTCGGCGGGAAAACTGTTTTTT. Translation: CSAFDPGQSAGKLFF.